The following is a T cell receptor (beta chain) sequence with its context. What it binds is unknown. The source of the sample is a study of cytomegalovirus exposure and HLA in healthy donors. PCR primers comprised 60 Vbeta and 13 Jbeta primers. Measured with immunoSEQ multiplex PCR; TCRdb has only the in-frame clones, and not every one. The sample records some 130,000 clones, less than 10% being singletons. This CDR3 comprises 15 residues. V lost 3 bases, J lost 6 bases, and 15 bases lay in between. Germline V gene data show CDR1 as SNHLY and CDR2 as FYNNEI. Findings and limits, study-wide: For TCR beta chains, V- and J-gene trimming was later linked to a missense DCLRE1C variant. In a later analysis, approximately 15,000 TCR beta sequences were associated with HLA alleles at 0.05 false discovery rate. Researchers reported from a later analysis that most CMV-associated TCR beta chains appeared HLA-restricted.

The material sequenced was PBMCs. The V and J genes are TRBV2 and TRBJ1-5; TRBD1 is a possible D gene (6 bases). The receptor comes from a man between 45 and 60 years old in good health and CMV-seronegative. This CDR3 reads CASSDRGALPQPQHF. The DNA for the CDR3 is TGTGCCAGCAGTGATCGGGGGGCCCTTCCTCAGCCCCAGCATTTT.